This T cell receptor beta chain is from a study of Tregs in tolerant kidney transplant recipients (dated by TCRdb to the late 2010s). In the study overall: Before combined kidney and bone marrow transplantation, this study identified donor-specific regulatory T cells using TCRbeta sequencing and then followed those same cells after transplant. TCRbeta repertoire sequencing was used in a few healthy controls to compare several methods for expanding Tregs specific for an allogeneic donor.

For TCRbeta CDR3 sequencing, genomic DNA from the sorted cells was extracted using the QIAGEN DNeasy Blood and Tissue Kit. High-throughput TCRbeta CDR3 sequencing, which included PCR amplification with bias correction and internal controls, was done commercially through immunoSEQ. Concerning the study's data processing: A unique productive TCRbeta sequence was defined by the CDR3 nucleotide sequence when primers matched, and otherwise by the CDR3 amino acid sequence together with the Vbeta and Jbeta genes. To correct for sorting error, sequences found in more than one sorted population at a frequency ratio of 2:1 or less were discarded, and the remaining shared sequences were assigned to the population with the higher frequency. A sequence counted as donor-reactive if, in CFSE-low cells, the sequence had a frequency of at least 0.01% and was expanded at least 5-fold compared with unstimulated cells. Repertoire divergence was quantified by Jensen-Shannon divergence using the top 100 TCRbeta sequences ranked by frequency. For samples with multiple sequencing runs, sorting error was corrected separately for each run before the runs were pooled. In its TCRdb copy, this immuneACCESS table keeps in-frame sequences only and misses some clones. Where compared with another copy, unresolved V genes explain less than half of these, and the others have no known cause. The DNA gave D and trimming, while V, J and clone size come from that table. This sample holds around 50,000 clones; around 83% were observed only once. Jointly, the top ten make up about 5.5% of the sample.

This clone was picked up one time. Its antigen is unknown. No per-base quality is available; no much larger clone lies one base away. Study-wide findings and limitations: The most biologically relevant and donor-specific TCRbeta repertoire appeared to be identified by expanding Tregs with activated donor B cells. The study was constrained by small patient numbers, and validation of the findings is required in larger populations and under other immunosuppression protocols. Biological reproducibility was not directly addressed, though technical replication error appeared minimal.

Thawed PBMCs were FACS-sorted into unstimulated Tregs (CD4+CD25+CD127-), CD4+ non-Tregs (CD4+CD25-), CD4 cells and CD8 cells. Blood from healthy controls was obtained either from healthy volunteers or as purchased buffy coats. Healthy control blood was processed to PBMCs by Ficoll density gradient and cryopreserved, and patient PBMCs were collected before and after transplant. Sequenced input: CD4+ T cells from blood. This clonotype was sampled from a human donor in good health.

CDR3 sequence: CATSNRLGETQYF. The DNA reads TGTGCCACCAGCAACCGGCTGGGGGAGACCCAGTACTTC. The V and J genes are TRBV15 and TRBJ2-5; the D gene cannot be resolved reliably. Reading the germline V gene (reference sequence) gives CDR1 LNHNV and CDR2 YYDKDF. Trimming at the junction amounts to 4 bases on V and 5 bases on J, and the germline ends lie 11 bases apart. The CDR3, cysteine through phenylalanine, is 13 amino acids long. The retained sequence is limited to the CDR3, 39 bases, with the frame set at the first base.